This note documents a single T cell receptor (beta chain) sequence. The CDR3 runs 14 residues. Germline V lookup: CDR1 SQVTM, CDR2 ANQGSEA. The data were obtained in a study of human CD8 memory T cell subsets. TPEX cells were CCR7+ PD-1+ TIGIT+ early memory CD8+ T cells with exhausted-like traits. UMI-labeled 5' RACE produced the TCR beta libraries. TCRdb re-called the 5' RACE reads, yielding one record per CDR3 amino acid sequence without DNA. The sample table includes roughly 8,900 distinct CDR3 sequences. This chain joins TRBV29-1 and TRBJ1-5; the D call of TRBD1 rests on TCRdb alone, since no DNA is present to check it. This TCR was recovered from a human donor in good health. The sequencing sample was made of CD8+ T cells from PBMCs. The CDR3 sequence: CSVGGQGAGKPQHF.